Below, one T cell receptor (beta chain) is given with its context. Antigen unknown. TCRdb re-derived calls from the RT-PCR reads in MiXCR, one entry per CDR3 protein. The data hold 550,000 to 600,000 distinct CDR3 sequences, with 10% to 15% observed a single time. This sample is part of a study of response to subunit inactivated influenza vaccine. Study-wide findings and caveats: Each seasonal influenza vaccination, the authors suggested, recruits few new T cells.

The CDR3 has 16 amino acids. The V and J ends lost 6 bases and 4 bases respectively, with 19 bases between them. Germline V gene lookup returns CDR1 DFQATT and CDR2 SNEGSKA (reference sequence). J is TRBJ1-6 and V is TRBV20-1, with TRBD1 as a possible D gene (5 bases). The sequencing used PBMCs from blood, collected on the day of vaccination. The clonotype originates from a man aged 50 to 60 who received an inactivated influenza vaccine. The CDR3: CSARAYRGGYNSPLHF. The CDR3 region has the DNA TGCAGTGCAAGGGCTTATAGGGGAGGGTATAATTCACCCCTCCACTTT.